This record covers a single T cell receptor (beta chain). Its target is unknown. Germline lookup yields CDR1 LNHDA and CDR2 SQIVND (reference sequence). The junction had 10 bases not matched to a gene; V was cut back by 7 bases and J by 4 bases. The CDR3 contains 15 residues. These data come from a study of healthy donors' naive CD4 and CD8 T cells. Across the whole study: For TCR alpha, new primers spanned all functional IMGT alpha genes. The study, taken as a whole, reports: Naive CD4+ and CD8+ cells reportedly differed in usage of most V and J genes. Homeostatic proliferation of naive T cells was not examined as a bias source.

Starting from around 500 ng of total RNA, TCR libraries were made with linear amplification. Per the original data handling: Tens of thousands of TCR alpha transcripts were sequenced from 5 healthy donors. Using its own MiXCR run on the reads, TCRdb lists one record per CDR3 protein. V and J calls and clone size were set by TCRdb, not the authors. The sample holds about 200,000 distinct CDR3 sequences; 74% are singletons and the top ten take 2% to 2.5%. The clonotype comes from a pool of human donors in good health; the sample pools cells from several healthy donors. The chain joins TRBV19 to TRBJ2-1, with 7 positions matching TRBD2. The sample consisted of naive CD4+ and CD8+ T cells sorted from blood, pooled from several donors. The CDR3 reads CASTPSASGYNEQFF. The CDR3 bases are TGTGCCAGTACCCCTTCGGCTAGCGGATACAATGAGCAGTTCTTC.